The TCR beta chain described here comes from a study of blood T cells in healthy people across ages. V was shortened by 0 bases and J by 4 bases, with 20 bases between the two germline ends. Germline CDR1 MGHRA, CDR2 YSYEKL. This CDR3 has 18 amino acids. This clonotype was seen many times. The antigen is unknown. General observations from the study: Unsorted PBMCs ruled out conclusive naive versus antigen-experienced comparison.

Alongside a J-beta primer mix, a sample-barcoded 5' primer served in a second PCR lasting roughly 6 to 12 cycles. TCRdb called the 5' RACE reads again in MiXCR, with one record for every CDR3 protein. The profile covers 710,000 or so distinct CDR3 sequences, with around 32% appearing a single time and 15% to 17% taken by the ten largest. A minimum of 6 million PBMCs was isolated per sample. Per sample, at least 5 micrograms of total RNA were extracted. The V and J genes are TRBV4-1 and TRBJ2-3, with D tentatively TRBD1 or TRBD2 (5 bases each). The receptor was isolated from a woman aged 80 or older in good health. The source material was blood. CDR3 DNA: TGCGCCAGCAGCCAAGATCGGTCGGGGATTGGACAATCAGATACGCAGTATTTT. The encoded protein is CASSQDRSGIGQSDTQYF.